A selection of T cell receptor beta chains follows, all from one sample in a study of blood T cell repertoires in COVID-19. Here immunoSEQ multiplex PCR was the method, and the copy in TCRdb shows in-frame clones only, minus some. The sample includes about 180,000 clones, 70% to 90% of them seen just once. Sequences were obtained from peripheral blood. These receptors were collected from a man in his forties with active or convalescent COVID-19. The CDR3 runs from the conserved cysteine through the conserved F or W. The D gene is left open where the match is weak. Where a row states a size, it is once, few, many or the class of an expanded clone; other rows omit it.

abundance	d_gene	j_gene	v_gene	CDR3aa	CDR3nt
NA	NA	TRBJ2-2	TRBV7-2	CASSRTGNTGELFF	TGTGCCAGCAGCAGAACAGGGAACACCGGGGAGCTGTTTTTT
once	TRBD2	TRBJ2-5	TRBV5-4	CASSTPGLAGGGVEETQYF	TGTGCCAGCAGCACACCGGGACTAGCGGGGGGGGGAGTAGAAGAGACCCAGTACTTC
NA	TRBD2	TRBJ2-3	TRBV2	CASSLRLAGGITDTQYF	TGTGCCAGCAGTTTAAGACTAGCGGGGGGGATCACAGATACGCAGTATTTT
NA	NA	TRBJ1-2	TRBV6-5	CASRLGGNYGYTF	TGTGCCAGCAGACTCGGGGGAAACTATGGCTACACCTTC
NA	NA	TRBJ2-7	TRBV25-1	CASSLAPGKGGYEQYF	TGTGCCAGCAGCCTCGCCCCGGGGAAGGGGGGGTACGAGCAGTACTTC
once	TRBD2	TRBJ2-1	TRBV28	CATTAGGSRHNEQFF	TGTGCCACCACAGCGGGGGGCTCCAGGCACAATGAGCAGTTCTTC
NA	TRBD2	TRBJ2-3	TRBV4-3	CASSHYIERPSGSETQYF	TGCGCCAGCAGCCACTACATTGAAAGGCCTAGCGGTTCGGAGACGCAGTATTTT
NA	NA	TRBJ2-3	TRBV2	CASSVRKPSTDTQYF	TGTGCCAGCAGTGTGCGGAAACCTAGCACAGATACGCAGTATTTT
NA	NA	TRBJ2-3	TRBV3-1/TRBV3-2	CASSETGASTDTQYF	TGTGCCAGCAGCGAGACAGGCGCTAGCACAGATACGCAGTATTTT
NA	TRBD1	TRBJ2-5	TRBV2	CASARSGQLQETQYF	TGTGCCAGCGCCCGCTCGGGACAGCTCCAAGAGACCCAGTACTTC
NA	NA	TRBJ1-6	TRBV30	CAWSETGWDSPLHF	TGTGCCTGGAGTGAAACAGGGTGGGATTCACCCCTCCACTTT
NA	TRBD1	TRBJ1-2	TRBV2	CASSRTRQGSNYGYTF	TGTGCCAGCAGTAGGACTCGACAGGGATCTAACTATGGCTACACCTTC
NA	TRBD1	TRBJ2-2	TRBV30	CAWSVDRTYTGELFF	TGTGCCTGGAGTGTGGACAGGACTTACACCGGGGAGCTGTTTTTT
NA	TRBD1	TRBJ1-1	TRBV2	CASSESLWDREPNTEAFF	TGTGCCAGCAGTGAATCTTTATGGGACAGGGAACCGAACACTGAAGCTTTCTTT
NA	NA	TRBJ1-6	TRBV19	CASSIGIEDSPLHF	TGTGCCAGTAGTATTGGCATCGAGGATTCACCCCTCCACTTT
NA	NA	TRBJ1-2	TRBV6-5	CASSPRAGYGYTF	TGTGCCAGCAGCCCCAGGGCAGGCTATGGCTACACCTTC
NA	TRBD1	TRBJ2-7	TRBV28	CASTSGTGGYEQYF	TGTGCCAGCACTTCCGGGACAGGGGGGTACGAGCAGTACTTC
NA	NA	TRBJ2-1	TRBV19	CASSMNLGGGQNEQFF	TGTGCCAGTAGTATGAACCTGGGGGGGGGCCAGAATGAGCAGTTCTTC
NA	NA	TRBJ1-2	TRBV7-6	CASSPTGNYGYTF	TGTGCCAGCAGTCCGACAGGAAACTATGGCTACACCTTC
NA	NA	TRBJ2-7	TRBV11-1	CASSLALNNEQYF	TGTGCCAGCAGCTTAGCGCTTAACAACGAGCAGTACTTC
NA	TRBD1	TRBJ2-5	TRBV30	CAWRNRGEETQYF	TGTGCCTGGAGAAACAGGGGGGAAGAGACCCAGTACTTC
few	TRBD1	TRBJ1-4	TRBV4-1	CASSLAGQNGVGNEKLFF	TGCGCCAGCAGCCTGGCGGGACAGAATGGGGTAGGCAATGAAAAACTGTTTTTT
NA	TRBD2	TRBJ2-1	TRBV12-3/TRBV12-4	CASKAGAYNEQFF	TGTGCCAGCAAGGCGGGGGCCTACAATGAGCAGTTCTTC
NA	TRBD2	TRBJ2-3	TRBV19	CASSTGLAGANTDTQYF	TGTGCCAGTAGTACGGGACTAGCGGGAGCCAACACAGATACGCAGTATTTT
NA	TRBD1	TRBJ1-2	TRBV4-2	CASSQELSRQGGYGYTF	TGTGCCAGCAGCCAAGAACTATCAAGACAGGGGGGGTATGGCTACACCTTC
NA	NA	TRBJ1-5	TRBV6-4	CASSDGGRGDHSNQPQHF	TGTGCCAGCAGTGATGGAGGGAGGGGGGATCATAGCAATCAGCCCCAGCATTTT
NA	TRBD2	TRBJ2-3	TRBV9	CASSVGGGGAGDTQYF	TGTGCCAGCAGCGTAGGAGGCGGGGGGGCAGGGGATACGCAGTATTTT
NA	NA	TRBJ1-3	TRBV5-4	CASSQGRHNSGNTIYF	TGTGCCAGCAGCCAGGGCCGTCATAACTCTGGAAACACCATATATTTT
NA	TRBD1	TRBJ1-2	TRBV19	CASSIATGEAYGYTF	TGTGCCAGTAGTATAGCTACAGGGGAGGCCTATGGCTACACCTTC
once	TRBD1	TRBJ2-7	TRBV7-2	CASSPQGVLYEQYF	TGTGCCAGCAGCCCACAGGGGGTTTTATACGAGCAGTACTTC
few	NA	TRBJ1-6	TRBV5-1	CASSLEGPSNSPLHF	TGCGCCAGCAGCTTGGAGGGGCCCTCGAATTCACCCCTCCACTTT
NA	NA	TRBJ1-2	TRBV6-1	CASSEVGSYGYTF	TGTGCCAGCAGTGAAGTGGGCAGCTATGGCTACACCTTC
NA	NA	TRBJ2-2	TRBV28	CASSFYSTGTGELFF	TGTGCCAGCAGTTTCTACTCCACCGGCACCGGGGAGCTGTTTTTT
NA	NA	TRBJ1-2	TRBV2	CASRYTGANYGYTF	TGTGCCAGCAGATATACAGGAGCAAACTATGGCTACACCTTC
NA	TRBD1	TRBJ1-4	TRBV18	CASSSAKGALGNEKLFF	TGTGCCAGCTCATCGGCTAAGGGGGCTCTAGGTAATGAAAAACTGTTTTTT
once	TRBD1	TRBJ1-1	TRBV7-2	CASSLESWGTGTEAFF	TGTGCCAGCAGCTTAGAAAGTTGGGGGACAGGCACTGAAGCTTTCTTT
NA	TRBD1	TRBJ1-5	TRBV6-5	CASKNRDRVQPQHF	TGTGCCAGCAAAAACCGGGACAGGGTCCAGCCCCAGCATTTT
NA	NA	TRBJ1-2	TRBV5-6	CASSWAAQGGYTF	TGTGCCAGCAGCTGGGCGGCCCAGGGGGGCTACACCTTC
NA	TRBD1	TRBJ1-1	TRBV30	CAWSPGQGGNTEAFF	TGTGCCTGGAGTCCTGGACAGGGCGGTAACACTGAAGCTTTCTTT
NA	TRBD1	TRBJ1-6	TRBV19	CASSVEGTGEFSPLHF	TGTGCCAGTAGTGTGGAAGGGACAGGGGAATTTTCACCCCTCCACTTT
NA	TRBD2	TRBJ2-1	TRBV6-2/TRBV6-3	CASSYGGTSLWEQFF	TGTGCCAGCAGTTACGGCGGGACTAGCTTATGGGAGCAGTTCTTC
NA	NA	TRBJ1-2	TRBV19	CASSFRGQNYGYTF	TGTGCCAGTAGTTTTCGTGGGCAGAACTATGGCTACACCTTC
NA	TRBD1	TRBJ2-7	TRBV5-3	CAVGPGQSYEQYF	TGTGCCGTAGGGCCGGGACAGTCCTACGAGCAGTACTTC
NA	TRBD2	TRBJ2-7	TRBV10-3	CAISVLGKRGFTYEQYF	TGTGCCATCAGTGTCCTCGGCAAGCGGGGGTTCACCTACGAGCAGTACTTC
NA	TRBD1	TRBJ1-1	TRBV11-2	CASSSTGGEKTEAFF	TGTGCCAGCAGCTCAACAGGGGGAGAGAAGACTGAAGCTTTCTTT
NA	TRBD1	TRBJ1-1	TRBV6-5	CASRVQGDTEAFF	TGTGCCAGCAGGGTACAGGGGGACACTGAAGCTTTCTTT
once	TRBD1	TRBJ1-6	TRBV5-1	CASSPGDRRSLGNSPLHF	TGCGCCAGCAGTCCAGGGGACAGGAGGTCCCTAGGTAATTCACCCCTCCACTTT
NA	TRBD1	TRBJ1-2	TRBV13	CASSRLGSGQGNYGYTF	TGTGCCAGCAGCCGCCTTGGGTCGGGACAGGGAAACTATGGCTACACCTTC
NA	TRBD1	TRBJ1-2	TRBV30	CAWTDLPGQYLTNYGYTF	TGTGCCTGGACCGATCTACCGGGACAGTACCTTACTAACTATGGCTACACCTTC
once	TRBD1	TRBJ2-7	TRBV4-3	CASSQGHQGVPYEQYF	TGCGCCAGCAGCCAAGGACACCAGGGGGTCCCCTACGAGCAGTACTTC